This T cell receptor (beta chain) was sequenced in a study of shared clonotypes between healthy human individuals. General observations from the study: The sole specimen, blood, was sampled, and tissue repertoires likely differ. When naive CD4 clonotypes were compared across four donors, around 4.6% were shared. Across subsets, estimated richness was generally greater for naive than for memory populations.

With 2 bases removed from V and 7 bases from J, the gap between germline ends came to 11 bases. CDR1 and CDR2 from the germline V gene are ENHRY and SYGVKD. The CDR3 has 14 amino acids. A word on this clone: Antigen unknown.

Profiled with immunoSEQ multiplex PCR; TCRdb holds only in-frame clones, not every one. The sample lists roughly 700,000 clones; roughly 88% were seen once. This receptor was obtained from a man between 18 and 29 years old in good health. Some clones in this sample may be carry-over from other donors' samples. J is TRBJ2-2 and V is TRBV10-3; unclear D gene. Sequenced material: memory CD8+ T cells from PBMCs. The subset denotes: CD45RO+ cells pooled with CCR7-negative TemRA cells. The CDR3 DNA reads TGTGCCATCAGTGAGGCAGGTGGGAACGGGGAGCTGTTTTTT. It translates to CAISEAGGNGELFF.